The source of this TCR beta chain is a study of cytotoxic CD8 clonotypes in ibrutinib-treated CLL. The assay was immunoSEQ multiplex PCR, and TCRdb's table has in-frame clones only and misses some. The sample records 150,000 to 200,000 clones, 70% to 90% being singletons. Germline CDR1 SGHRS, CDR2 YFSETQ. V lost 0 bases to trimming and J lost 9 bases; unmatched junction nucleotides: 6. The CDR3 loop spans 15 amino acids. This clonotype originated in a human donor with chronic lymphocytic leukemia. The chain is built from TRBV5-1 and TRBJ2-1, with TRBD2 matching 10 bases. The sequenced sample was PBMCs, obtained at disease progression, from a patient treated with ibrutinib. CDR3 nucleotide sequence: TGCGCCAGCAGCTTGGGACTAGCGGGCGCAACTGAGCAGTTCTTC. Protein product: CASSLGLAGATEQFF.